The 32 T cell receptor beta chains given below trace back to one sample, sequenced in a study of glioma-infiltrating T cells. Using RNA template, CDR3s of TCR alpha and beta were amplified with iRepertoire arm-PCR. TCRdb re-called the multiplex PCR reads through MiXCR, storing one row per CDR3 protein. The sample lists some 99,000 distinct CDR3 sequences, 25% to 30% occurring once. Sequenced: glioma tissue, nonneoplastic brain tissue, or PBMCs (not recorded which). The receptors shown here come from a human donor with low-grade glioma or glioblastoma, undergoing nonglioma brain surgery, or in good health (not recorded which).

As to this clonotype: Sequence at one end of the junction differs from germline and may be a read error. This chain links TRBV27 with TRBJ2-3, with TRBD1 as a possible D gene (5 bases). In germline, CDR1 is MNHEY, CDR2 SMNVEV (reference sequence). This CDR3 comprises 15 residues. CDR3 in DNA: TGTGCCAGCAGTTCCCAGGGCCCGGCAACAGATACACAGTATTTT. It is translated as CASSSQGPATDTQYF.

This clonotype showed up many times. In DNA form, the CDR3 reads TGTGCCAGCAGCCGCACGCAGATCTATGGCTACACCTTC. The encoded protein is CASSRTQIYGYTF. The V gene is TRBV3-1, the J gene TRBJ1-2, with no clear D. This CDR3 is built from 13 residues. V was pared by 4 bases and J by 4 bases, with 10 bases between. Per the germline V gene, CDR1 is LGHDT and CDR2 is YNNKEL (reference sequence).

The chain carries TRBV5-1 and TRBJ2-3; D may be TRBD2 (5 bases). CDR1 SGHRS and CDR2 YFSETQ come from the germline V gene. There are 16 residues in the CDR3. Trimming cost V 0 bases and J 2 bases, with 13 bases left between them. This CDR3 is CASSLARLAATDTQYF. DNA of the CDR3: TGCGCCAGCAGCTTGGCTAGGCTAGCTGCCACAGATACGCAGTATTTT.

This clonotype appeared many times. The V gene is TRBV15, the J gene TRBJ2-1, with TRBD2 matching over 7 bases. There are 14 residues in the CDR3. CDR1 and CDR2 (germline): LNHNV, YYDKDF (reference sequence). V trimming: 7 bases; J trimming: 3 bases; junction bases outside the gene matches: 6. The CDR3 is CATKQAGYYNEQFF. In nucleotides, the CDR3 is TGTGCCACCAAACAAGCGGGGTACTACAATGAGCAGTTCTTC.

This clonotype was detected ten times or more. The CDR3 protein is CASPARGGASYNEQFF. CDR3 coding DNA: TGTGCCAGCCCCGCTCGCGGGGGGGCCTCCTACAATGAGCAGTTCTTC. The rearrangement uses TRBV6-1 and TRBJ2-1, with 9 positions matching TRBD2. Trimming cost V 8 bases and J 0 bases; bases outside gene matches: 8. The CDR3 sequence is 16 residues long. From germline, CDR1 is MNHNS and CDR2 SASEGT.

This clonotype occurred many times. V is TRBV10-3 and J is TRBJ2-3; 13 bases match TRBD2. The CDR3 spans 15 residues. Germline V gene data show CDR1 as ENHRY and CDR2 as SYGVKD. Trimming removed 9 bases from V and 0 bases from J; junction bases left unmatched: 3. The CDR3 region is CAILAGGTSTDTQYF. The DNA for the CDR3 is TGTGCCATACTAGCGGGAGGGACCAGCACAGATACGCAGTATTTT.

Note on this clonotype: Relative to the germline gene, one junction end is altered; a read error may explain this. The chain employs TRBV27 and TRBJ2-7; D uncertain. This CDR3 is 13 amino acids long. The germline V gene encodes CDR1 MNHEY and CDR2 SMNVEV (reference sequence). The CDR3 nucleotides read TGTGCCAGCAGTCGGACCGCACACCACGAGCATTACTTC. It yields the protein CASSRTAHHEHYF.

Of note for this clonotype: One junction end does not reproduce the germline sequence, and a read error may be involved. This chain links TRBV4-1 with TRBJ1-5; 8 positions agree with TRBD1. This CDR3 is 14 amino acids long. Germline CDR1 is MGHRA and CDR2 is YSYEKL. CDR3 protein: CASSPGQGNQPQNF. The CDR3, as DNA: TGCGCCAGCAGCCCTGGACAGGGCAATCAGCCCCAGAATTTT.

This clonotype was recorded a few times. The rearrangement uses TRBV2 and TRBJ1-2; TRBD1 matches 9 bases. This CDR3 is built from 13 residues. Germline CDR1 and CDR2: SNHLY and FYNNEI. V trimming: 8 bases; J trimming: 5 bases; junction bases outside the gene matches: 6. The CDR3 protein is CASVRDREYGYTF. The CDR3 coding sequence is TGTGCCAGCGTCCGGGACAGGGAATATGGCTACACCTTC.

This clonotype has at least ten counts. The V gene is TRBV19, the J gene TRBJ2-1; D is possibly TRBD1 (6 bases). In germline, CDR1 is LNHDA, CDR2 SQIVND (reference sequence). This CDR3 has 16 residues. The V and J ends lost 4 bases and 3 bases respectively, with 16 bases between them. CDR3 nucleotides: TGTGCCAGTAGTAGATCGACAGGCCCCTTCTACAATGAGCAGTTCTTC. Translated, it gives CASSRSTGPFYNEQFF.

This clonotype has only a few counts. One junction end disagrees with the germline gene, perhaps due to a read error. The chain couples TRBV5-4 to TRBJ2-2; TRBD2 agrees at 8 bases. Germline V CDR1 and CDR2: SGHNT, YYREEE (reference sequence). The CDR3 consists of 14 residues. The CDR3 bases are TGTGCGAGCAGCCGGGGGACTAGACCCGGGGAGCTGTTTTTT. Translating it yields CASSRGTRPGELFF.

This clonotype has ten or more counts. Here the CDR3 DNA reads TGTGCCAGCAGTTACACTGGGTTGAACACTGAAGCTTTCTTT. It translates to CASSYTGLNTEAFF. V gene TRBV6-2 or TRBV6-3 combines with J gene TRBJ1-1; D is ambiguous. The CDR3 has 14 amino acids. CDR1 and CDR2 from the germline V gene are MNHEY and SVGEGT. V lost 2 bases and J lost 0, with 7 bases in between.

As concerns this clonotype: Being one base from a much bigger clone, this may be a read error. The chain is built from TRBV19 and TRBJ2-1; D may correspond to TRBD1 or TRBD2 (5 bases each). The V and J ends lost 10 bases and 8 bases respectively, with 15 bases between them. The CDR3 is made up of 12 amino acids. Germline CDR1 reads LNHDA; CDR2 reads SQIVND (reference sequence). Here the CDR3 DNA reads TGTGCCACTTGGGACCAGGAACATGAGCAGTTCTTC. Translation: CATWDQEHEQFF.

The chain carries TRBV19 and TRBJ2-1; 8 nucleotides agree with TRBD2. The trim removed 3 bases at V and 2 bases at J, leaving 3 bases unmatched. The CDR3 runs 15 residues. The germline V gene encodes CDR1 LNHDA and CDR2 SQIVND (reference sequence). The chain's CDR3 is CASSMNSGAYNEQFF. The CDR3 bases are TGTGCCAGTAGTATGAATAGCGGGGCCTACAATGAGCAGTTCTTC.

Concerning this clonotype itself: A read error is possible here, since a much larger clone lies one base away. V and J are TRBV20-1 and TRBJ1-1, with 7 bases matching TRBD1. Germline trimming cut 3 bases from V and 5 bases from J; bases unmatched to any gene: 12. The germline V gene encodes CDR1 DFQATT and CDR2 SNEGSKA (reference sequence). The CDR3 runs 15 residues. In DNA, the CDR3 is TGCAGTGCTAGTCCTCGGACAGGTAGTAGAACTGAAGCTTTCTTT. Translating gives CSASPRTGSRTEAFF.

This clonotype was seen a handful of times. CDR3 sequence: CASSQGTIANYGYTF. The CDR3 DNA reads TGTGCCAGCAGCCAAGGGACAATTGCTAACTATGGCTACACCTTC. J is TRBJ1-2 and V is TRBV13, with a weak D call TRBD1 (6 bases). Trimming took off 5 bases at V and 0 bases at J, with 13 bases between the two ends. The germline V gene encodes CDR1 PRHDT and CDR2 FYEKMQ (reference sequence). The CDR3 runs 15 residues.

This clonotype was recorded many times. The CDR3 spells CSVETGSGNTIYF. CDR3 DNA: TGCAGCGTGGAGACAGGGTCTGGAAACACCATATATTTT. The chain carries TRBV29-1 and TRBJ1-3; 7 positions match TRBD1. J was trimmed by 1 base and V by 6 bases; bases with no gene match: 3. The CDR3 is 13 residues long. Germline assignment: CDR1 SQVTM and CDR2 ANQGSEA.

The table lists this clonotype with many counts. The chain has TRBV7-3 and TRBJ1-1; D is perhaps TRBD1 (5 bases). Germline loops: CDR1 SGHTA, CDR2 FQGTGA. The CDR3 totals 14 residues. V dropped 5 bases and J dropped 5 bases, with 15 bases sitting between them. DNA for the CDR3: TGTGCCAGCAGCCTGGGGCCCCAGGAGACTGAAGCTTTCTTT. It codes for CASSLGPQETEAFF.

This clonotype was found many times. The chain carries TRBV2 and TRBJ2-1, with D possibly TRBD1 on 5 matching bases. Germline V gene data show CDR1 as SNHLY and CDR2 as FYNNEI. V gave up 6 bases and J gave up 0 bases, with 12 bases separating them. The CDR3 totals 15 residues. The CDR3 DNA follows: TGTGCCAGCAGCCTTGACAGCAGCTCCTACAATGAGCAGTTCTTC. The encoded protein is CASSLDSSSYNEQFF.

The CDR3 spells CASSLTGRRGETQYF. The CDR3 DNA follows: TGCGCCAGCAGTTTAACAGGGCGCAGGGGGGAGACCCAGTACTTC. The chain has TRBV5-1 and TRBJ2-5; 7 bases are shared with TRBD1. The CDR3 consists of 15 residues. V shed 5 bases and J 5 bases; nucleotides not matched to a gene: 12. In germline, CDR1 is SGHRS, CDR2 YFSETQ.

In its sample, this clonotype was seen many times. This rearrangement joins TRBV27 to TRBJ1-1; no firm D call. V lost 0 bases to trimming and J lost 4 bases, with 9 bases between them. The CDR3 runs to 14 residues. CDR1 and CDR2 from the germline V gene are MNHEY and SMNVEV (reference sequence). CDR3 loop: CASSLSQWSTEAFF. The CDR3, as DNA: TGTGCCAGCAGTTTATCGCAGTGGAGCACTGAAGCTTTCTTT.

This clonotype was detected many times. This CDR3 is CASSGQSTDTQYF. DNA of the CDR3: TGTGCCAGCAGCGGACAGAGCACAGATACGCAGTATTTT. The V and J genes are TRBV7-2 and TRBJ2-3, with D possibly matching TRBD1 (6 bases). Germline assignment: CDR1 SGHTA and CDR2 FQGNSA. The CDR3 has 13 residues. V was pared by 5 bases and J by 0 bases, with 6 bases between. Combining the CDR3 with reference TRBV7-2 and TRBJ2-3 gives the whole variable domain GAGVSQSPSNKVTEKGKDVELRCDPISGHTALYWYRQSLGQGLEFLIYFQGNSAPDKSGLPSDRFSAERTGGSVSTLTIQRTQQEDSAVYLCASSGQSTDTQYFGPGTRLTVL.

Many counts were recorded for this clonotype. The rearrangement links TRBV4-2 to TRBJ2-5; possible D gene TRBD2, 7 bases. The CDR3 loop spans 15 amino acids. Trimming took off 2 bases at V and 2 bases at J, with 12 bases between the two ends. CDR1 and CDR2 (germline): LGHNA, YNFKEQ. DNA of the CDR3: TGTGCCAGCAGCCAATCGGGGGGACAACAAGAGACCCAGTACTTC. Its translation: CASSQSGGQQETQYF.

Concerning this clonotype itself: This may come from a read error, since a much larger clone is one base off. The rearrangement joins TRBV28 to TRBJ2-7; 7 nucleotides line up with TRBD2. Losses at the gene ends were 3 bases for V and 0 bases for J; bases not matched to a gene: 8. The CDR3 covers 16 residues. CDR1 and CDR2 (germline): MDHEN, SYDVKM. The CDR3 sequence: CASSLAAGGSSYEQYF. CDR3 DNA: TGTGCCAGCAGTTTGGCTGCGGGCGGGAGCTCCTACGAGCAGTACTTC.

This clonotype was detected many times. The chain recombines TRBV11-1 with TRBJ2-3; D perhaps matches TRBD2 (6 bases). The CDR3 has 13 amino acids. Trimming cost V 4 bases and J 15 bases, with 20 bases left between them. CDR1 SGHAT and CDR2 FQDESV come from the germline V gene (reference sequence). The CDR3 region has the DNA TGTGCCAGCAGCTCCCCACCACATCGGGGGTGTTATTTT. Translated, it gives CASSSPPHRGCYF.

The chain couples TRBV7-9 to TRBJ2-1; the D is unclear. This CDR3 has 12 amino acids. From germline, CDR1 is SEHNR and CDR2 FQNEAQ (reference sequence). V was trimmed by 4 bases and J by 10 bases, leaving 11 bases between them. Here the CDR3 DNA reads TGTGCCAGCAGCTCATCCTGGGCAGAGCAGTTCTTC. Amino acid sequence: CASSSSWAEQFF.

To note about this clonotype: With a much larger clone just one base away, this may be a read error. V is TRBV27 and J is TRBJ1-4; D ambiguous. Germline V CDR1 and CDR2: MNHEY, SMNVEV (reference sequence). CDR3 length: 15 residues. The CDR3 region is CASGLSGSWQEKLFF. CDR3 DNA sequence: TGTGCCAGCGGTTTATCGGGCAGCTGGCAGGAAAAACTGTTTTTT.

Worth noting for this clonotype: A much larger clone sits a single nucleotide away, making a read error possible. V gene TRBV7-9 combines with J gene TRBJ1-5; D is possibly TRBD1 (6 bases). The germline V gene has CDR1 SEHNR and CDR2 FQNEAQ (reference sequence). CDR3 length equals 14 residues. The CDR3 region is CTSSLNRDDQPQHF. DNA for the CDR3: TGTACCAGCAGCTTAAACAGGGACGATCAGCCCCAGCATTTT.

This clonotype was seen only a few times. This sequence joins TRBV29-1 and TRBJ2-7; possibly TRBD2 for D (7 bases). The V gene's germline CDR1 is SQVTM and CDR2 ANQGSEA. V lost 6 bases, J lost 0 bases, and 15 bases lay in between. CDR3 size: 14 residues. The DNA of the CDR3 is TGCAGCGTAATAAGAGGGGGGGACTCCTACGAGCAGTACTTC. It translates to CSVIRGGDSYEQYF.

The table lists this clonotype with many counts. The CDR3 is CASSSRTGEGYTF. The DNA of the CDR3 is TGTGCCAGCAGTTCGCGGACGGGGGAAGGCTACACCTTC. This chain joins TRBV12-3 or TRBV12-4 and TRBJ1-2; a weak D match, TRBD1 (5 bases). The CDR3 totals 13 residues. Trimming took 4 bases from V and 8 from J, leaving 14 bases between them.

This clonotype came up many times. The chain is built from TRBV18 and TRBJ2-1, with TRBD2 as a possible D gene (5 bases). The V end was cut by 3 bases, the J end by 2 bases, with 14 bases between. Germline CDR1 and CDR2: KGHSH and LQKENI. CDR3 length equals 16 residues. CDR3 protein: CASSPPGLEPYNEQFF. In DNA form, the CDR3 reads TGTGCCAGCTCACCTCCGGGGTTAGAACCCTACAATGAGCAGTTCTTC.

The rearrangement uses TRBV7-2 and TRBJ2-1; 9 bases are a match to TRBD2. The V segment lost 7 bases and the J segment 6 bases; nucleotides outside the gene matches: 19. This CDR3 comprises 18 residues. The germline V gene has CDR1 SGHTA and CDR2 FQGNSA. The CDR3 spells CASTGMLAGNGPANEQFF. CDR3 in DNA: TGTGCCAGCACTGGGATGCTAGCGGGAAATGGGCCGGCCAATGAGCAGTTCTTC.